The 9 T cell receptor beta chains below come from one sample, sequenced in a study of T cells in tumors after PD-1 blockade. Profiling relied on immunoSEQ multiplex PCR, and the TCRdb table lists in-frame clones only, not all of them. Of around 35,000 clones listed, about three quarters were seen once; the top ten hold 40%. The sequences come from PBMCs, collected after anti-PD-1 treatment. These receptors all come from a human donor with basal cell carcinoma.

The chain links TRBV5-1 to TRBJ1-2; the match to TRBD1 covers 7 bases. Germline loops: CDR1 SGHRS, CDR2 YFSETQ. V was pared by 4 bases and J by 5 bases, with 8 bases of the junction left unmatched. The CDR3 spans 14 residues. As DNA, the CDR3 is TGCGCCAGCAGCCCCGGGACAGTCAAGTATGGCTACACCTTC. This gives the protein CASSPGTVKYGYTF.

The rearrangement joins TRBV3-1 (or the pseudogene TRBV3-2) to TRBJ1-2; tentative D call: TRBD1 (5 bases). The V gene lost 6 bases and the J gene lost 3 bases, with 14 bases spanning the gap. The length of the CDR3 is 14 residues. Germline V gene lookup returns CDR1 LGHDT and CDR2 YNNKEL (reference sequence). The CDR3 region has the DNA TGTGCCAGCAGTTGGGGGTCGGAAGACTATGGCTACACCTTC. This encodes CASSWGSEDYGYTF.

The chain recombines TRBV19 with TRBJ2-3; D gene uncertain. CDR3 length: 13 residues. Per germline, CDR1 LNHDA and CDR2 SQIVND (reference sequence). Trimming took 3 bases from V and 0 from J, leaving 4 bases between them. CDR3 region: CASSIASTDTQYF. The CDR3 DNA reads TGTGCCAGTAGTATCGCTAGCACAGATACGCAGTATTTT.

In its sample, this clone was seen a few times. This chain links TRBV18 with TRBJ1-5; TRBD1 might be the D (6 bases). CDR1 and CDR2 from the germline V gene are KGHSH and LQKENI. The ends were cut back, 5 bases at V and 3 bases at J, with 14 bases in the middle. The length of the CDR3 is 15 residues. The DNA of the CDR3 is TGTGCCAGCTCAACATCCGGACAGCTCAATCAGCCCCAGCATTTT. Protein product: CASSTSGQLNQPQHF. The full variable domain, rest sourced from reference TRBV18 and TRBJ1-5, is NAGVMQNPRHLVRRRGQEARLRCSPMKGHSHVYWYRQLPEEGLKFMVYLQKENIIDESGMPKERFSAEFPKEGPSILRIQQVVRGDSAAYFCASSTSGQLNQPQHFGDGTRLSIL.

This chain uses TRBV19 with TRBJ1-2; 7 bases are a match to TRBD1. Germline lookup yields CDR1 LNHDA and CDR2 SQIVND (reference sequence). Trimming removed 7 bases from V and 2 bases from J; junction bases left unmatched: 10. This CDR3 is 15 amino acids long. The DNA of the CDR3 is TGTGCCAGTACCAGGCCCTCGACAGGGAACTATGGCTACACCTTC. This gives the protein CASTRPSTGNYGYTF.

This clone was counted once. The chain has TRBV9 and TRBJ2-5; no reliable D call. The germline V gene has CDR1 SGDLS and CDR2 YYNGEE. The CDR3 runs to 13 residues. V lost 4 bases and J lost 5, with 12 bases in between. In nucleotides, the CDR3 is TGTGCCAGCAGCCTAGACTTCGGGGAGACCCAGTACTTC. Protein sequence: CASSLDFGETQYF.

The chain combines TRBV5-1 with TRBJ2-3, with TRBD2 identical over 11 bases. Per the germline V gene, CDR1 is SGHRS and CDR2 is YFSETQ. V was clipped by 1 base and J by 5 bases; unmatched bases: 0. There are 14 residues in the CDR3. The chain's CDR3 is CASSLTSGGDTQYF. The CDR3 bases are TGCGCCAGCAGCTTGACTAGCGGGGGAGATACGCAGTATTTT. The complete variable domain, with remaining parts taken from reference TRBV5-1 and TRBJ2-3, reads KAGVTQTPRYLIKTRGQQVTLSCSPISGHRSVSWYQQTPGQGLQFLFEYFSETQRNKGNFPGRFSGRQFSNSRSEMNVSTLELGDSALYLCASSLTSGGDTQYFGPGTRLTVL.

This sequence joins TRBV19 and TRBJ2-5, with TRBD1 matching over 11 bases. With V trimmed by 3 bases and J by 4 bases, 1 base remained unmatched. The germline gives CDR1 LNHDA, CDR2 SQIVND (reference sequence). This CDR3 contains 14 residues. The CDR3 sequence is CASSMDRGRETQYF. DNA for the CDR3: TGTGCCAGTAGTATGGACAGGGGGCGAGAGACCCAGTACTTC.

The chain combines TRBV14 with TRBJ2-7, with 9 nucleotides matching TRBD2. CDR3 size: 16 residues. Germline values: CDR1 SGHDN, CDR2 FVKESK. The V segment lost 0 bases and the J segment 3 bases; nucleotides outside the gene matches: 6. The CDR3 reads CASSQDLLAGFYEQYF. The CDR3 DNA follows: TGTGCCAGCAGCCAAGATCTCCTAGCGGGGTTCTACGAGCAGTACTTC.